This is a list of T cell receptor beta chains from one sample in a study of blood T cell repertoires in COVID-19. Profiling relied on immunoSEQ multiplex PCR, and the TCRdb table lists in-frame clones only, not all of them. The sample includes about 500,000 clones, 85% to 90% of them seen just once. Sequences were obtained from peripheral blood. Every receptor here comes from a woman aged 45-65 years with COVID-19, enrolled during active disease. Each CDR3 is given with its conserved first and last residue. The D gene is left open where the match is weak. Clone size is not always given. Where it is, it says once, few, many or a class for expanded clones.

v_gene: TRBV19; abundance: .; j_gene: TRBJ1-5; d_gene: TRBD1; CDR3nt: TGTGCCAGTACTTGGACAGGGGTTCGGCCCCAGCATTTT; CDR3aa: CASTWTGVRPQHF
v_gene: TRBV30; abundance: .; j_gene: TRBJ1-3; d_gene: TRBD1; CDR3nt: TGTGCCTGGAGTGTAACAGGGGCCGGGAACACCATATATTTT; CDR3aa: CAWSVTGAGNTIYF
v_gene: TRBV5-1; abundance: .; j_gene: TRBJ2-7; d_gene: TRBD1; CDR3nt: TGCGCCAGCAGGGGGACAGGGTTAATCCTCGAGCAGTACTTC; CDR3aa: CASRGTGLILEQYF
v_gene: TRBV6-1; abundance: .; j_gene: TRBJ1-6; d_gene: .; CDR3nt: TGTGCCAGCAGTGAGGGCCGCGAGCCTTCACCCCTCCACTTT; CDR3aa: CASSEGREPSPLHF
v_gene: TRBV30; abundance: .; j_gene: TRBJ2-5; d_gene: TRBD1; CDR3nt: TGTGCCTGGAGTGCCATGACAGGGCGGGAGACCCAGTACTTC; CDR3aa: CAWSAMTGRETQYF
v_gene: TRBV30; abundance: .; j_gene: TRBJ1-3; d_gene: .; CDR3nt: TGTGCCTGGAGTGTACGAGGGAACCCTCAAGGAAACACCATATATTTT; CDR3aa: CAWSVRGNPQGNTIYF
v_gene: TRBV7-9; abundance: .; j_gene: TRBJ1-1; d_gene: TRBD1; CDR3nt: TGTGCCAGCAGCCCACCCGGGACAGCGAACACTGAAGCTTTCTTT; CDR3aa: CASSPPGTANTEAFF
v_gene: TRBV3-1/TRBV3-2; abundance: .; j_gene: TRBJ2-5; d_gene: TRBD2; CDR3nt: TGTGCCAGCAGCCAAGATCGAACGGGGGGTCATCAAGAGACCCAGTACTTC; CDR3aa: CASSQDRTGGHQETQYF
v_gene: TRBV10-2; abundance: .; j_gene: TRBJ1-6; d_gene: .; CDR3nt: TGCGCCAGCAGTTCCGGACTGGGGGCCAATTCACCCCTCCACTTT; CDR3aa: CASSSGLGANSPLHF
v_gene: TRBV5-1; abundance: .; j_gene: TRBJ2-3; d_gene: TRBD2; CDR3nt: TGCGCCAGCAGCTTATCCGGGACTAGCGGCCTCGGGAGTGCAGATACGCAGTATTTT; CDR3aa: CASSLSGTSGLGSADTQYF
v_gene: TRBV7-8; abundance: .; j_gene: TRBJ1-5; d_gene: .; CDR3nt: TGTGCCAGCAGCGTCGCAGGGGGCAATCAGCCCCAGCATTTT; CDR3aa: CASSVAGGNQPQHF
v_gene: TRBV5-4; abundance: .; j_gene: TRBJ2-5; d_gene: TRBD2; CDR3nt: TGTGCCAGCAGCTCCGGACTAGCGAAAGAGACCCAGTACTTC; CDR3aa: CASSSGLAKETQYF
v_gene: TRBV6-5; abundance: .; j_gene: TRBJ2-7; d_gene: TRBD2; CDR3nt: TGTGCCAGCAGACGGACTAGCGGGAACTACGAGCAGTACTTC; CDR3aa: CASRRTSGNYEQYF
v_gene: TRBV24-1; abundance: few; j_gene: TRBJ2-2; d_gene: .; CDR3nt: TGTGCCACCAGCCACGGCGGGCGCGACACCGGGGAGCTGTTTTTT; CDR3aa: CATSHGGRDTGELFF
v_gene: TRBV4-1; abundance: once; j_gene: TRBJ1-2; d_gene: TRBD1; CDR3nt: TGCGCCAGCCGGGGGGTTCGGACAGGGGCATTTGACTCTTATGGCTACACCTTC; CDR3aa: CASRGVRTGAFDSYGYTF
v_gene: TRBV29-1; abundance: .; j_gene: TRBJ2-2; d_gene: .; CDR3nt: TGCAGCGTTTTAGGAGGGACCACCGGGGAGCTGTTTTTT; CDR3aa: CSVLGGTTGELFF
v_gene: TRBV19; abundance: .; j_gene: TRBJ1-1; d_gene: .; CDR3nt: TGTGCCAGTAGTATAGGGGGCAGTATGGTTCGAGCTTTCTTT; CDR3aa: CASSIGGSMVRAFF
v_gene: TRBV10-3; abundance: once; j_gene: TRBJ1-1; d_gene: .; CDR3nt: TGTGCCATCAGCCCAGAGAACACTGAAGCTTTCTTT; CDR3aa: CAISPENTEAFF
v_gene: TRBV6-5; abundance: .; j_gene: TRBJ2-1; d_gene: TRBD2; CDR3nt: TGTGCCAGCAGCCGGACTAGCACGGACAATGAGCAGTTCTTC; CDR3aa: CASSRTSTDNEQFF
v_gene: TRBV14; abundance: once; j_gene: TRBJ2-1; d_gene: TRBD2; CDR3nt: TGTGCCAGCAGCCAAACTAGCGGGGGGCGCCACAATGAGCAGTTCTTC; CDR3aa: CASSQTSGGRHNEQFF
v_gene: TRBV7-9; abundance: .; j_gene: TRBJ1-6; d_gene: .; CDR3nt: TGTGCCAGCAGCTTAGATTTGGCCAGTAATTCACCCCTCCACTTT; CDR3aa: CASSLDLASNSPLHF
v_gene: TRBV18; abundance: few; j_gene: TRBJ1-1; d_gene: .; CDR3nt: TGTGCCAGCTCTCGCAGTTCTGTTACTGAAGCTTTCTTT; CDR3aa: CASSRSSVTEAFF
v_gene: TRBV30; abundance: once; j_gene: TRBJ1-3; d_gene: .; CDR3nt: TGTGCCTGGAGTGTAGGTGGAGGAGCTGGAAACACCATATATTTT; CDR3aa: CAWSVGGGAGNTIYF
v_gene: TRBV20-1; abundance: .; j_gene: TRBJ2-7; d_gene: .; CDR3nt: TGCAGTGCTTTACAGGGCAACGAGCAGTACTTC; CDR3aa: CSALQGNEQYF